The 15 T cell receptor beta chains below all came from one sample that was sequenced in a study of beta chain features in type 1 diabetes. Overall study results and limits: Shortening of TCRB CDR3s, moderate but significant, appeared in all four CD4+ subsets of Type 1 diabetes patients.

No antigens are known for them. The study reverse transcribed the entire isolated RNA, so it sequenced expressed TCRB transcripts. Repertoires were generated with immunoSEQ multiplex PCR, while TCRdb's copy carries only in-frame clones and drops some. The sample records 25,000 to 30,000 clones, less than 65% being singletons. Sequencing was carried out using Tregs from blood. These receptors were collected from a woman younger than 45 with type 1 diabetes.

There are a few counts of this clone. The chain has TRBV19 and TRBJ1-1, with D maybe TRBD1 (5 bases). Germline CDR1 LNHDA, CDR2 SQIVND (reference sequence). This CDR3 spans 12 amino acids. V dropped 4 bases and J dropped 6 bases, with 9 bases sitting between them. The CDR3 DNA reads as TGTGCCAGTAGTAGGGGCATCGCTGAAGCTTTCTTT. The encoded protein is CASSRGIAEAFF.

The chain joins TRBV5-1 to TRBJ2-7; no clear D gene. Germline values: CDR1 SGHRS, CDR2 YFSETQ. The CDR3 contains 13 residues. V lost 1 base to trimming and J lost 0 bases, with 5 bases between them. In nucleotides, the CDR3 is TGCGCCAGCAGCTTGCCTAGCTCCTACGAGCAGTACTTC. This codes for CASSLPSSYEQYF.

The chain joins TRBV29-1 to TRBJ2-1; the match to TRBD1 covers 8 bases. The J segment lost 7 bases and the V segment lost 6 bases, leaving 11 bases of the junction unmatched. The CDR3 is 14 amino acids. CDR1 is SQVTM and CDR2 is ANQGSEA in the germline V gene. Here the CDR3 reads CSVDLGQGGNEQFF. CDR3 DNA: TGCAGCGTCGACCTAGGACAGGGTGGAAATGAGCAGTTCTTC.

This clone occurred a few times. This sequence joins TRBV5-1 and TRBJ2-1; D perhaps matches TRBD2 (6 bases). Germline assignment: CDR1 SGHRS and CDR2 YFSETQ. Trimming left V 4 bases short and J 7 bases short, with 18 bases between. CDR3 length equals 15 residues. The CDR3 loop is CASSTGRGVRNEQFF. DNA of the CDR3: TGCGCCAGCAGCACGGGGCGGGGAGTAAGAAATGAGCAGTTCTTC.

This clone was counted only a few times. The chain recombines TRBV25-1 with TRBJ1-2; possibly TRBD1 for D (5 bases). V was cut by 4 bases and J by 0 bases, with 9 bases left in between. CDR3 length: 14 amino acids. From germline, CDR1 is MGHDK and CDR2 SYGVNS. CDR3 in amino acids: CASSVAGTNYGYTF. The CDR3 DNA follows: TGTGCCAGCAGTGTGGCAGGGACTAACTATGGCTACACCTTC.

The J gene is TRBJ2-7, the V gene TRBV7-3, with 12 nucleotides matching TRBD2. The CDR3 contains 15 residues. The V gene end was trimmed by 5 bases and the J gene end by 6 bases; junction bases not matched to a gene: 8. From germline, CDR1 is SGHTA and CDR2 FQGTGA. Here the CDR3 reads CASSPRTSGRLEQYF. As DNA, the CDR3 is TGTGCCAGCAGCCCTCGAACTAGCGGGAGGCTCGAGCAGTACTTC.

The chain is built from TRBV27 and TRBJ1-1; D is uncertain. Trimming stripped 5 bases from V and 4 bases from J, with 11 bases between. The CDR3 spans 13 residues. Germline CDR1 reads MNHEY; CDR2 reads SMNVEV (reference sequence). This CDR3 is CASSHGLATEAFF. CDR3 nucleotides: TGTGCCAGCAGTCACGGGTTGGCCACTGAAGCTTTCTTT.

The gene calls are TRBV9 and TRBJ2-1, with 9 bases aligning to TRBD2. Trimming cost V 3 bases and J 6 bases; bases outside gene matches: 22. CDR3 size: 20 residues. Germline V gives CDR1 SGDLS, CDR2 YYNGEE. The CDR3 sequence is CASSEHFTLTSAGGFNEQFF. The CDR3, as DNA: TGTGCCAGCAGCGAGCATTTTACCCTAACTTCAGCGGGAGGTTTCAATGAGCAGTTCTTC.

This clone was detected a few times. The J gene is TRBJ1-2, the V gene TRBV5-4, with a possible D match to TRBD1 (5 bases). The germline V and J ends were trimmed by 4 bases and 6 bases, with 16 bases remaining between them. The CDR3 loop spans 14 amino acids. From germline, CDR1 is SGHNT and CDR2 YYREEE (reference sequence). The CDR3 DNA is TGTGCCAGCAGCCTGGGCACTGACAGAAATGGCTACACCTTC. Residues: CASSLGTDRNGYTF.

This clone was seen a few times. This chain connects TRBV7-9 to TRBJ1-1, with D tentatively TRBD1 (5 bases). The germline gives CDR1 SEHNR, CDR2 FQNEAQ (reference sequence). There are 14 residues in the CDR3. Trimming stripped 0 bases from V and 4 bases from J, with 9 bases between. The CDR3 DNA follows: TGTGCCAGCAGCTTAGCGCAAGGGGTCACTGAAGCTTTCTTT. It codes for CASSLAQGVTEAFF.

The V call is TRBV6-6, the J call TRBJ2-1; maybe TRBD1 (5 bases). The ends were cut back, 5 bases at V and 5 bases at J, with 10 bases in the middle. The CDR3 is 13 residues long. The germline gives CDR1 MNHNY, CDR2 SVGAGI (reference sequence). The CDR3 is CASSPPGNNEQFF. CDR3 nucleotide sequence: TGTGCCAGCAGTCCCCCAGGGAACAATGAGCAGTTCTTC.

The genes are TRBV20-1 and TRBJ2-1, with D perhaps matching TRBD2 (5 bases). This CDR3 contains 11 residues. V was shortened by 1 base and J by 8 bases, with 6 bases between the two germline ends. Germline CDR1 and CDR2: DFQATT and SNEGSKA (reference sequence). Here the CDR3 reads CSARAGYEQFF. The CDR3 nucleotides read TGCAGTGCTAGAGCGGGATATGAGCAGTTCTTC.

The table lists this clone with a few counts. DNA for the CDR3: TGTGCCAGCAGGATCCCCCAGGGGCAGGACGGCGGCACCGGGGAGCTGTTTTTT. It is translated as CASRIPQGQDGGTGELFF. This rearrangement joins TRBV7-9 to TRBJ2-2; perhaps TRBD1 as D (6 bases). Germline CDR1 and CDR2: SEHNR and FQNEAQ (reference sequence). The CDR3 spans 18 residues. Trimming took 6 bases from V and 4 from J, leaving 24 bases between them.

The chain uses TRBV7-9 and TRBJ1-1, with D unclear. Trimming stripped 1 base from V and 4 bases from J, with 13 bases between. Germline CDR1 is SEHNR and CDR2 is FQNEAQ (reference sequence). CDR3 length: 15 amino acids. The CDR3 DNA reads as TGTGCCAGCAGCTTAGGGCCGGGAAGGAGCACTGAAGCTTTCTTT. Protein: CASSLGPGRSTEAFF.

This clone has a single count. This rearrangement joins TRBV30 to TRBJ2-2, with 8 bases fitting TRBD2. The CDR3 sequence is 14 residues long. J gave up 6 bases and V 4 bases, and 7 bases lay outside the gene matches. Germline V gene data show CDR1 as GTSNPN and CDR2 as SVGIG (reference sequence). Written as DNA, the CDR3 is TGTGCCTGGAAGGTCGGGAGGGCCTCCGGGGAGCTGTTTTTT. Translating it yields CAWKVGRASGELFF.